This TCR beta chain stems from a study of cytomegalovirus exposure and HLA in healthy donors. The wider study: In a previous analysis, some 120 million unique TCR beta sequences were found from 170 million or so T cells.

General observations from the study: Rare sequences made up most TCRs, while some public TCRs were found in many donors. As a later analysis revealed, the rate of TCR association differed by HLA locus, with DRB1 most and HLA-C fewest.

13 Jbeta primers and 60 Vbeta primers were used for the PCR. Assay: immunoSEQ multiplex PCR; the TCRdb copy retains only in-frame clones and omits some. Seen here are about 150,000 clones, roughly 72% observed once, and the top ten hold approximately 2.1%. This clone was observed a single time. Antigen unknown. This TCR came from a man aged 40-49 years in good health and CMV-seronegative. The sequencing input was PBMCs.

The CDR3 loop reads CASIRTDLVRSGYTF. The CDR3 DNA sequence: TGTGCCAGCATCAGGACTGACTTAGTTAGGAGCGGCTACACCTTC. The chain carries TRBV28 and TRBJ1-2; D gene uncertain. V lost 7 bases to trimming and J lost 8 bases, with 23 bases between them. Germline-derived CDR1 and CDR2 are MDHEN and SYDVKM. The CDR3 spans 15 residues.